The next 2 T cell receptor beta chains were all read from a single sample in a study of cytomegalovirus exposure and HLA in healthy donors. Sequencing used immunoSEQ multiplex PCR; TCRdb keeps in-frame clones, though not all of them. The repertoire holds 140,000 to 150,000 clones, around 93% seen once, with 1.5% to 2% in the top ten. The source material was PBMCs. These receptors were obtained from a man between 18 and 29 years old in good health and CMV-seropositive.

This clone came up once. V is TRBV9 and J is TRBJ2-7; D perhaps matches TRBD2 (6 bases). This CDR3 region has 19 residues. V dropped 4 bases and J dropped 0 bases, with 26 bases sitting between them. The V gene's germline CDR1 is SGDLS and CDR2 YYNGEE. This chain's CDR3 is CASSPEKFIRGTSSYEQYF. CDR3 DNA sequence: TGTGCCAGCAGCCCAGAGAAGTTTATCCGCGGGACGAGCTCCTACGAGCAGTACTTC.

The DNA of the CDR3 is TGTGCCAGCAGCTTAGGCTCCGGGATGGGAGATACGCAGTATTTT. It yields the protein CASSLGSGMGDTQYF. V is TRBV13 and J is TRBJ2-3, with D possibly being TRBD2 (5 bases). The V end was cut by 0 bases, the J end by 5 bases, with 12 bases between. The CDR3 covers 15 residues. CDR1 and CDR2 from the germline V gene are PRHDT and FYEKMQ (reference sequence).